This T cell receptor (beta chain) was retrieved from a study of cytomegalovirus exposure and HLA in healthy donors. Study-wide context: The same platform as the approximately 670 first-cohort repertoires was used for the roughly 130 validation repertoires, a later analysis reported.

Profiling relied on immunoSEQ multiplex PCR, and the TCRdb table lists in-frame clones only, not all of them. The top ten clones hold roughly 3.3% of a sample with approximately 73,000 clones, roughly 96% of them seen once. Study-wide findings and caveats: The tendency of first-cohort TCR clusters to co-occur in the 120 or so validation repertoires was identified by a subsequent analysis. Most TCR sequences proved rare, with some public TCRs found in many donors.

A 120-subject validation cohort, separate from the approximately 720-subject first cohort, supplied the donors. CDR1 is SEHNR and CDR2 is FQNEAQ in the germline V gene (reference sequence). After removal of 5 bases from V and 3 bases from J, the junction contained 7 bases not matched to a gene. The CDR3 loop spans 15 amino acids. Of note for this clone: Antigen specificity is unknown.

This chain joins TRBV7-9 and TRBJ2-1, with TRBD2 identical over 7 bases. The sequenced sample was PBMCs. The TCR was taken from a man between 18 and 35 years old in good health and CMV-seronegative. The CDR3 here is CASSPGRGDYNEQFF. CDR3 sequence (DNA): TGTGCCAGCAGCCCCGGCCGGGGGGACTACAATGAGCAGTTCTTC.